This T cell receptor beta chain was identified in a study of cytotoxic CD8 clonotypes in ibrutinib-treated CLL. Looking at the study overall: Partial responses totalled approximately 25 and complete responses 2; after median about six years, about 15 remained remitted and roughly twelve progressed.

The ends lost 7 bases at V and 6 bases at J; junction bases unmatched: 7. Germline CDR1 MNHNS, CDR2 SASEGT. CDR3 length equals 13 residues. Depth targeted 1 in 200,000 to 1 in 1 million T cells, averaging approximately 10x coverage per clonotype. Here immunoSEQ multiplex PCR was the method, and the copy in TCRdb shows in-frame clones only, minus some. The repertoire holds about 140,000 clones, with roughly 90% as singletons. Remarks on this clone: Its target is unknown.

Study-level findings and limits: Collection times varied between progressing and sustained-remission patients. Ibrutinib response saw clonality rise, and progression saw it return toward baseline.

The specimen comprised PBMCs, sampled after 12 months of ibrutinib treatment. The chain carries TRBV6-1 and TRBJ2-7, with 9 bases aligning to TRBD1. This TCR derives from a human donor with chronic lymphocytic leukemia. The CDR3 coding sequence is TGTGCCAGCAAGAGGACAGGGGATGGCGAGCAGTACTTC. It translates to CASKRTGDGEQYF.